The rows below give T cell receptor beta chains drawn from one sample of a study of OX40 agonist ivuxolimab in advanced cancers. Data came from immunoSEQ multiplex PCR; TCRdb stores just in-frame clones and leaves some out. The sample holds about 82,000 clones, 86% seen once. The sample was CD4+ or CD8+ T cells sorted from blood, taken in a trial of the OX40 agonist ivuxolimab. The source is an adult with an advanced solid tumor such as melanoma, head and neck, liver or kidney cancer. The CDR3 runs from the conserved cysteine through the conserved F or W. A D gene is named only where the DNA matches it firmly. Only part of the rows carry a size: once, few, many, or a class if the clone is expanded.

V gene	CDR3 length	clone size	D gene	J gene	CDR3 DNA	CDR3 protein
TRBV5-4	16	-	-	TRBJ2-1	TGTGCCAGCAGCGACCCCCGGGGGAGCTCCTACAATGAGCAGTTCTTC	CASSDPRGSSYNEQFF
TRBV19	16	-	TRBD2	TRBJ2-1	TGTGCCAGTAGTAAACTAGCGGGGGGAAATAACAATGAGCAGTTCTTC	CASSKLAGGNNNEQFF
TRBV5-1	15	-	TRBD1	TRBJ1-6	TGCGCCAGCAGCTATCTAGGACAGGATAATTCACCCCTCCACTTT	CASSYLGQDNSPLHF
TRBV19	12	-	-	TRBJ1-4	TGTGCCAGTGCAGCAACTAATGAAAAACTGTTTTTT	CASAATNEKLFF
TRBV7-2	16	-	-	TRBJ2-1	TGTGCCAGCAGCTTAGATTCCGGGCGGAGCTACAATGAGCAGTTCTTC	CASSLDSGRSYNEQFF
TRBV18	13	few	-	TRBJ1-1	TGTGCCAGCTCAATGGGGGAGAACACTGAAGCTTTCTTT	CASSMGENTEAFF
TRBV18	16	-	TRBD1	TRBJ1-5	TGTGCCAGCTCACCAGCGGACAGGGGATCCCTTCAGCCCCAGCATTTT	CASSPADRGSLQPQHF
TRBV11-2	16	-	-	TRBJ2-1	TGTGCCAGCAGCCCCCTTGGGGCAGTCTCCTACAATGAGCAGTTCTTC	CASSPLGAVSYNEQFF
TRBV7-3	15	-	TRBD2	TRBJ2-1	TGTGCCAGCAGCATAACTAGCGGGCCATCCAATGAGCAGTTCTTC	CASSITSGPSNEQFF
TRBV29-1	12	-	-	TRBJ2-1	TGCAGCGTTGTCGTAGGCGCCAATGAGCAGTTCTTC	CSVVVGANEQFF
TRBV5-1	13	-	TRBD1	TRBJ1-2	TGCGCCAGCAGCCCCGACAGGGTCTATGGCTACACCTTC	CASSPDRVYGYTF
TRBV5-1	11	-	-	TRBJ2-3	TGCGCCAGCAGCGCAACAGATACGCAGTATTTT	CASSATDTQYF
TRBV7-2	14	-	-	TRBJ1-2	TGTGCCAGCAGCTTAGAACCCGGGGGCACCCCCTACACCTTC	CASSLEPGGTPYTF
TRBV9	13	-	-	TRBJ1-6	TGTGCCAGTGAGAAAGACGGATATTCACCCCTCCACTTT	CASEKDGYSPLHF
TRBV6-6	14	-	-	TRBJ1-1	TGTGCCAGCACCCCCCTCGGTGAGAACACTGAAGCTTTCTTT	CASTPLGENTEAFF
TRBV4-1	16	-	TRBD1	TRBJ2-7	TGCGCCAGCAGCCAACCCACCGACAGGGCCCCCTACGAGCAGTACTTC	CASSQPTDRAPYEQYF
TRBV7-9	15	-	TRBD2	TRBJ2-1	TGTGCCAGCAGCTTACCCTGGGGGGGTAGTAATGAGCAGTTCTTC	CASSLPWGGSNEQFF
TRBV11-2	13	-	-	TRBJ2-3	TGTGCCAGCAGCTTCATAAGCGGGGATACGCAGTATTTT	CASSFISGDTQYF
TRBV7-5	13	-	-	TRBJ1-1	TGTGCCAGAAGCTTAGCCCCCCGGGTGCGGGCTTTCTTT	CARSLAPRVRAFF
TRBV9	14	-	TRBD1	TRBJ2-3	TGTGCCAGCAAGGGACAGGGGGCGGCAGATACGCAGTATTTT	CASKGQGAADTQYF
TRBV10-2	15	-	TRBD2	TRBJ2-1	TGCGCCAGCAGTGAATCCGCGGGAGGGCCAAATGAGCAGTTCTTC	CASSESAGGPNEQFF
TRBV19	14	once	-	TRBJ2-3	TGTGCCAGTAGAGCGGCCCGGGATTGGAATACGCAGTATTTT	CASRAARDWNTQYF
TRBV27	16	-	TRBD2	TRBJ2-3	TGTGCCAGCAGTTCCTATTATAGCGGGGGGGTAGATACGCAGTATTTT	CASSSYYSGGVDTQYF
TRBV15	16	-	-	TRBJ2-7	TGTGCCACCAGCAGAGCGAAAGGGTCCCTCTCCTACGAGCAGTACTTC	CATSRAKGSLSYEQYF
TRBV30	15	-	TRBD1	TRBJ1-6	TGTGCCTCCGTGAGGTCAACAGGGGAAGGTTCACCCCTCCACTTT	CASVRSTGEGSPLHF
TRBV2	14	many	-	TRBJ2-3	TGTGCCGTTCCCACCTCGGGACGCACAGATACGCAGTATTTT	CAVPTSGRTDTQYF
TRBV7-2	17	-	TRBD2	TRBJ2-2	TGTGCCAGCAGCTCCGTTCGACTAGCGGGAGTGACCGGGGAGCTGTTTTTT	CASSSVRLAGVTGELFF
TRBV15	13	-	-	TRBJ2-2	TGTGCCACCAGCTGGCCGTGGACCGGGGAGCTGTTTTTT	CATSWPWTGELFF
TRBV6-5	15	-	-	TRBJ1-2	TGTGCCAGCAGTTACTCGGGGGCGCCCGAAGAGGGCTACACCTTC	CASSYSGAPEEGYTF
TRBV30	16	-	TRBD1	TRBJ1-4	TGTGCCTGGAGTATAAAACGACAGGGTCGAGATGAAAAACTGTTTTTT	CAWSIKRQGRDEKLFF
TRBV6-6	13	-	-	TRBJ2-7	TGTGCCAGCAGTTACTCGAACAGCTACGAGCAGTACTTC	CASSYSNSYEQYF
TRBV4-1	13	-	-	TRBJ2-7	TGCGCCAGCAGCCCCCTGGGGACCTACGAGCAGTACTTC	CASSPLGTYEQYF
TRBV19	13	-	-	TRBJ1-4	TGTGCCAGTAGTAGGACGCATAATGAAAAACTGTTTTTT	CASSRTHNEKLFF
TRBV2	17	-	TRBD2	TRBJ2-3	TGTGCCAGCAGGGAATCTAGCGGGGGGCCCACCACAGATACGCAGTATTTT	CASRESSGGPTTDTQYF
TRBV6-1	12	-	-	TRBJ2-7	TGTGCCAGCAGTGAACAGGGCATCGAGCAGTACTTC	CASSEQGIEQYF